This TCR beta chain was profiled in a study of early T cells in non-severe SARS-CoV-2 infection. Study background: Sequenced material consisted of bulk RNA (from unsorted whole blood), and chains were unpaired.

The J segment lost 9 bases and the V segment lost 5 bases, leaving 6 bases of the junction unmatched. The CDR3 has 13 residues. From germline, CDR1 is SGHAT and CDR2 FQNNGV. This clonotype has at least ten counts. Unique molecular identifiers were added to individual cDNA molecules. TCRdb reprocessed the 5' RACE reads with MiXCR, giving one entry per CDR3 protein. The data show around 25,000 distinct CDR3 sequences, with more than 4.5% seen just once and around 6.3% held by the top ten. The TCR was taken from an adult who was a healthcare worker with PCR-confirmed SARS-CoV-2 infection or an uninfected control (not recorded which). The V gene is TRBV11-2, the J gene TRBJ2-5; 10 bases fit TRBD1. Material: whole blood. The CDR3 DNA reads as TGTGCCAGCAGCCTTCCCGGGACAGGGGCCCAGTACTTC. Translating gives CASSLPGTGAQYF.